A single T cell receptor (beta chain) is shown here with its context. The data were taken from a study of shared T cell receptors in the human thymus. Germline CDR1 is MGHDK and CDR2 is SYGVNS. This CDR3 is 14 amino acids long. V lost 6 bases and J 2 bases, leaving 14 bases between the germline ends. Data came from immunoSEQ multiplex PCR; TCRdb stores just in-frame clones and leaves some out. The sample lists about 660,000 clones; more than 75% were seen once. These data were also reused for a study on human thymus T cells. From that report: Donation came from healthy Finnish infants having corrective surgery for congenital heart defects. Resected material from corrective heart surgery provided the thymus tissue analysed. Thymic and blood repertoires appeared to display a bias in their usage of V and J genes. Related research described thymic repertoires that were highly overlapping among unrelated individuals.

This clonotype originated in a boy under two years old with a congenital heart defect. This chain uses TRBV25-1 with TRBJ2-7, with D perhaps TRBD2 (6 bases). Material for sequencing was thymocytes. CDR3 in DNA: TGTGCCAGCAGCTTTGGCGGGGCAACCTACGAGCAGTACTTC. The encoded protein is CASSFGGATYEQYF.